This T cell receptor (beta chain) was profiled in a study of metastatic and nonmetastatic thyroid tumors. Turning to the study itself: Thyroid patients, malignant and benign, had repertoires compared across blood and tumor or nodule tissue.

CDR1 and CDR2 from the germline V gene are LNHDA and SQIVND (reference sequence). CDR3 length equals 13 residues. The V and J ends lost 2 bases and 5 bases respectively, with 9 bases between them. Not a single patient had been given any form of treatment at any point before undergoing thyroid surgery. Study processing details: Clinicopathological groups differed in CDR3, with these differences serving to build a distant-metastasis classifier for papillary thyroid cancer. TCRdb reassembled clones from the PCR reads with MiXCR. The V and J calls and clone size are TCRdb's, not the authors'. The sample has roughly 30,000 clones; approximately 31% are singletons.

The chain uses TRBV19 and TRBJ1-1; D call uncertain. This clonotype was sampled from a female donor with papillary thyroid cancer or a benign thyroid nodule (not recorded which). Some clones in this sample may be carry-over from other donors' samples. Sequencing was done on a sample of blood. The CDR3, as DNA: TGTGCCAGTAGTATATCAAGAAAAACTGAAGCTTTCTTT. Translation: CASSISRKTEAFF. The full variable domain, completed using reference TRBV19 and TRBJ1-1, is DGGITQSPKYLFRKEGQNVTLSCEQNLNHDAMYWYRQDPGQGLRLIYYSQIVNDFQKGDIAEGYSVSREKKESFPLTVTSAQKNPTAFYLCASSISRKTEAFFGQGTRLTVV.